This T cell receptor (beta chain) was identified during a study of shared clonotypes between healthy human individuals. Original methodology: Quality scores were absent from the junction-only immunoSEQ sequences, so filtering differed. The protocol was immunoSEQ multiplex PCR, while the TCRdb copy is restricted to in-frame clones and leaves out a portion. The D gene and trimming were derived from the DNA, and the V and J assignments and clone size from that table. The table shows 450,000 to 600,000 clones, with approximately 85% occurring only once. Remarks on this clone: No DNA is shown, since the ends of the CDR3 on it are uncertain; the CDR3 is the one TCRdb lists.

Ends included, the CDR3 has 13 residues. Germline lookup yields CDR1 SGHKS and CDR2 YYEKEE (reference sequence). The receptor's source is a woman in her thirties or forties in good health. Some clones in this sample may be carry-over from other donors' samples. Sequencing was done on a sample of PBMCs. This chain joins TRBV5-5 and TRBJ1-2. The CDR3 here is CASSFLERDGYTF.